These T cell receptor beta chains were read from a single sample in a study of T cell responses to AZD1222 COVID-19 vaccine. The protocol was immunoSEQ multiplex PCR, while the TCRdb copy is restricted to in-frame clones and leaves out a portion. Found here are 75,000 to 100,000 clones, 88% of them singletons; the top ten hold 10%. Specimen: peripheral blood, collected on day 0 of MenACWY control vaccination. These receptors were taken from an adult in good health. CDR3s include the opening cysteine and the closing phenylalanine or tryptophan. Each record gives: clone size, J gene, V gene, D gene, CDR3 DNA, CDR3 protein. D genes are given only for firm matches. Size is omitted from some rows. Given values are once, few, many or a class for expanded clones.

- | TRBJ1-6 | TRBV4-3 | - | TGCGCCAGCAGCCAAGATTCGGGGCGGAATTCACCCCTCCACTTT | CASSQDSGRNSPLHF
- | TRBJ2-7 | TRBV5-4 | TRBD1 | TGTGCCAGCAGCTTGGGTGGGACAGGGGCTTACGAGCAGTACTTC | CASSLGGTGAYEQYF
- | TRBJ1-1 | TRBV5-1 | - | TGCGCCAGCAGCTTGGGTGGGGATTTGTTTGGGACTGAAGCTTTCTTT | CASSLGGDLFGTEAFF
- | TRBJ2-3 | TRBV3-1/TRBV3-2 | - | TGTGCCAGCAGCCAGGCCGGGGGTGGCACAGATACGCAGTATTTT | CASSQAGGGTDTQYF
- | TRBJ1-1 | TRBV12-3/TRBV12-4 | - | TGTGCCAGCAGTTCGGGGGTGAGGGGTGAAGCTTTCTTT | CASSSGVRGEAFF
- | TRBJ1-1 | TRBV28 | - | TGTGCCAGCAGTTTTTGGGTGGGTACTGAAGCTTTCTTT | CASSFWVGTEAFF
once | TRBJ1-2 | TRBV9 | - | TGTGCCAGCAGCGTAGGTGAGGGCCCGTCCTATGGCTACACCTTC | CASSVGEGPSYGYTF
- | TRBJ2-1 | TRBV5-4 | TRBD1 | TGTGCCAGCAGCTTGGAGGGCAGGGGGAATGAGCAGTTCTTC | CASSLEGRGNEQFF
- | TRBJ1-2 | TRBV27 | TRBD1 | TGTGCCAGCAGGGCCACCGGGACAGGGGTCTATGGCTACACCTTC | CASRATGTGVYGYTF
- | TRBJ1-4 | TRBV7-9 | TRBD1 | TGTGCCAGCAGCTTTTGGGACAGGGTGGAAGAAAAACTGTTTTTT | CASSFWDRVEEKLFF
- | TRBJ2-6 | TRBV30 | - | TGTGCCTCTCGGTGGCACCTCTCTGGGGCCAACGTCCTGACTTTC | CASRWHLSGANVLTF
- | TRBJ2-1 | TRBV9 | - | TGTGCCAGCAGCGTACGGTCAGGGGACAACAATGAGCAGTTCTTC | CASSVRSGDNNEQFF
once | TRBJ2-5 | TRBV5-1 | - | TGCGCCAGCAGCTCTGGAGGAGGCCTCGGAGAGACCCAGTACTTC | CASSSGGGLGETQYF
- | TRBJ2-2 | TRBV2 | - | TGTGCCAGCAGTGTCGGCAACTATAACACCGGGGAGCTGTTTTTT | CASSVGNYNTGELFF
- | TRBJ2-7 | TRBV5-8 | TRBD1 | TGTGCCAGCAGCTTGCGCAGGGGGCTCGACGAGCAGTACTTC | CASSLRRGLDEQYF
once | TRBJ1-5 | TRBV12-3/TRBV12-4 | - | TGTGCCAGCGCTGGGGGGTTGAGCCCTCGGGATTTT | CASAGGLSPRDF